This TCR beta chain emerged from a study of PD-1 blockade in classical Hodgkin lymphoma. In germline, CDR1 is PRHDT, CDR2 FYEKMQ (reference sequence). The CDR3 covers 15 residues. J lost 2 bases, V lost 1 base, and 1 base had no gene match. Study-wide findings and caveats: Relapsed/refractory patients reportedly had the lowest baseline TCR diversity, below newly diagnosed patients, who were below healthy donors.

About this clone: Its antigen remains unidentified.

The protocol was immunoSEQ multiplex PCR, while the TCRdb copy is restricted to in-frame clones and leaves out a portion. The sample lists about 64,000 clones; around 94% were seen once. Time point: cycle 4 day 1 (C4D1), after less than seven weeks of nivolumab. Brentuximab vedotin exposure varied among the patients, all of whom had relapsed after autologous stem cell transplantation. This sequence joins TRBV13 and TRBJ2-1; 8 nucleotides agree with TRBD1. The TCR comes from a human donor with classical Hodgkin lymphoma. Sequenced material: peripheral blood mononuclear cells (PBMCs), taken before the fourth cycle of nivolumab. Written as DNA, the CDR3 is TGTGCCAGCAGCTTAGCAGGGGGCGCCTACAATGAGCAGTTCTTC. It codes for CASSLAGGAYNEQFF.